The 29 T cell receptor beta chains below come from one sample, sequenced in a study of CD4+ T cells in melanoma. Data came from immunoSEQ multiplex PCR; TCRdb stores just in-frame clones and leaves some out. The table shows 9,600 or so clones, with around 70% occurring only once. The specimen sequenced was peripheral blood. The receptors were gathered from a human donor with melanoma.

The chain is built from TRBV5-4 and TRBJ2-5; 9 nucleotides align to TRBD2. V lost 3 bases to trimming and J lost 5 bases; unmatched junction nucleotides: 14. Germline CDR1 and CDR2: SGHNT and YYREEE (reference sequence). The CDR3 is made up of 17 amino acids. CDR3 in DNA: TGTGCCAGCAGCTCCGACCTGACGGGACTAGCCGGGGAGACCCAGTACTTC. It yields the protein CASSSDLTGLAGETQYF.

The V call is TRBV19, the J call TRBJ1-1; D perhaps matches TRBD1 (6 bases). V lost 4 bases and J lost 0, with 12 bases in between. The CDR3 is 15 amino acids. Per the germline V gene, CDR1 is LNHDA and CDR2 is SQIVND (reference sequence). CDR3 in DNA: TGTGCCAGTAGTACCCCGACAGGCATGAACACTGAAGCTTTCTTT. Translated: CASSTPTGMNTEAFF.

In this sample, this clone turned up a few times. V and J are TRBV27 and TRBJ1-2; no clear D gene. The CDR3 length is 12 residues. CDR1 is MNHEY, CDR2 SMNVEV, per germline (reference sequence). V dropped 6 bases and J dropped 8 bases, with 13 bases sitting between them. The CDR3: CASRSWRAGYTF. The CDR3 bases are TGTGCCAGCAGATCATGGCGAGCAGGCTACACCTTC.

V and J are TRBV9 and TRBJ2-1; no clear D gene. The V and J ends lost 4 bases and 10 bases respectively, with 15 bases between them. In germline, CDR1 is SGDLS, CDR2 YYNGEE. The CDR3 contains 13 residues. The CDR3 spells CASSPMGQGEQFF. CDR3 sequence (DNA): TGTGCCAGCAGCCCCATGGGTCAAGGGGAGCAGTTCTTC.

CDR3: CASSHPPRSDTQYF. CDR3 sequence (DNA): TGCGCCAGCAGCCACCCCCCCCGCTCAGATACGCAGTATTTT. The chain is built from TRBV4-1 and TRBJ2-3; unclear D gene. V lost 3 bases, J lost 4 bases, and 11 bases lay in between. The germline V gene encodes CDR1 MGHRA and CDR2 YSYEKL. The CDR3 spans 14 residues.

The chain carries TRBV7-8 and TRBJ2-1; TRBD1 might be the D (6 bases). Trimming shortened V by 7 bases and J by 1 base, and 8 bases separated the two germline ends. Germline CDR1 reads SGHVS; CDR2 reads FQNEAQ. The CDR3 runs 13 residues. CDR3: CASTTGSYNEQFF. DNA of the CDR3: TGTGCCAGCACCACAGGGTCCTACAATGAGCAGTTCTTC.

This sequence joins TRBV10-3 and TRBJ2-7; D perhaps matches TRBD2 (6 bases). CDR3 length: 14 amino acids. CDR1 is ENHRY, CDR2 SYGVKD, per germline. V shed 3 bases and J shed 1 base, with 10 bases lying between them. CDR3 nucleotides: TGTGCCATCAGTGACCCCGGGGGATCCTACGAGCAGTACTTC. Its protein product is CAISDPGGSYEQYF.

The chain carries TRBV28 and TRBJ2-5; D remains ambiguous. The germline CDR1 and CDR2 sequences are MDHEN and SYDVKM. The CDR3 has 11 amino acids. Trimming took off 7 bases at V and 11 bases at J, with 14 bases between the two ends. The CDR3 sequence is CASTHSDRQYF. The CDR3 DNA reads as TGTGCCAGCACTCACTCCGATCGGCAGTACTTC.

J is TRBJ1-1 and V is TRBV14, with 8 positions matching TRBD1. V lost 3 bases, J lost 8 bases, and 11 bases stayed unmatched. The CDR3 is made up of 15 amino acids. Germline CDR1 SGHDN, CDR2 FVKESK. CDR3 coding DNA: TGTGCCAGCAGCCACCCACTCTTGACAGGGGTAGAAGCTTTCTTT. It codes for CASSHPLLTGVEAFF. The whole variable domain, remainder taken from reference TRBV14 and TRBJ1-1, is EAGVTQFPSHSVIEKGQTVTLRCDPISGHDNLYWYRRVMGKEIKFLLHFVKESKQDESGMPNNRFLAERTGGTYSTLKVQPAELEDSGVYFCASSHPLLTGVEAFFGQGTRLTVV.

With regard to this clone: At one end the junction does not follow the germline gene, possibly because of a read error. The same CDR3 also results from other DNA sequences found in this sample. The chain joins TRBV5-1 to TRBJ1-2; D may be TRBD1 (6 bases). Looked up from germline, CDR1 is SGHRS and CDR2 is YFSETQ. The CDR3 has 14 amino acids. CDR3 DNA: TGTGCCAGCAGCTTGGGGGGGGCTCCTCATGGCTACACCTTC. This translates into CASSLGGAPHGYTF.

CDR3 amino acids: CASSYPLAVPSTDTQYF. In nucleotides, the CDR3 is TGTGCCAGCAGTTACCCTCTTGCGGTTCCTAGCACAGATACGCAGTATTTT. The gene calls are TRBV28 and TRBJ2-3, with D unclear. Per the germline V gene, CDR1 is MDHEN and CDR2 is SYDVKM. The length of the CDR3 is 17 residues. Trimming shortened V by 4 bases and J by 0 bases, and 17 bases separated the two germline ends.

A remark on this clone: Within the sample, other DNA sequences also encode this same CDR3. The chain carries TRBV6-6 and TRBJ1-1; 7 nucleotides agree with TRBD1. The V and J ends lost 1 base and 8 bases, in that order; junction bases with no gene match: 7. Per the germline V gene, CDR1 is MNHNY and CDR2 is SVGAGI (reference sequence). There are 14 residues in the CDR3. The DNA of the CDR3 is TGTGCCAGCAGTTACTTAGGGGACAGCGGGGAAGCTTTCTTT. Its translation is CASSYLGDSGEAFF.

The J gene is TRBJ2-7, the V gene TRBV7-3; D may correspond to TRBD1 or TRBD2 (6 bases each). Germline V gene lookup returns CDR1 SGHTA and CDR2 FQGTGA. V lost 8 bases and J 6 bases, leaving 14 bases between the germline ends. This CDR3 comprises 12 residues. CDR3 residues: CASDEGGREQYF. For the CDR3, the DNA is TGTGCCAGCGATGAAGGGGGGCGCGAGCAGTACTTC. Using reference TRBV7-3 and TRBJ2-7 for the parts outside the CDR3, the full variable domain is GAGVSQTPSNKVTEKGKYVELRCDPISGHTALYWYRQSLGQGPEFLIYFQGTGAADDSGLPNDRFFAVRPEGSVSTLKIQRTERGDSAVYLCASDEGGREQYFGPGTRLTVT.

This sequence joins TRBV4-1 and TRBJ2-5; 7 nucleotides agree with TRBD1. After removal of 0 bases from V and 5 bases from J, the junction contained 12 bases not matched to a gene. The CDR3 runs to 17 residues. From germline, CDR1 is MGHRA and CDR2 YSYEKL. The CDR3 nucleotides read TGCGCCAGCAGCCAAGAAGATTTCCGACAGGGCCGTGAGACCCAGTACTTC. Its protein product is CASSQEDFRQGRETQYF.

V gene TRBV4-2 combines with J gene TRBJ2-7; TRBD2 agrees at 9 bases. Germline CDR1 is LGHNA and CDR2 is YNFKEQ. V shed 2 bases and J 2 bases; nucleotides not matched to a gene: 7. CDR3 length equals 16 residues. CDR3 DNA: TGTGCCAGCAGCCAATGGGGGCGGGGGGGGACCTACGAGCAGTACTTC. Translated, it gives CASSQWGRGGTYEQYF.

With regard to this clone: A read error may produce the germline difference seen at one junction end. The CDR3 loop is CASSLEGGLGEQYF. The CDR3 nucleotides are TGTGCTAGCAGCTTAGAGGGCGGGCTCGGCGAGCAGTACTTC. V and J are TRBV7-7 and TRBJ2-7; D may be TRBD2 (5 bases). Per germline, CDR1 SSHAT and CDR2 FNYEAQ (reference sequence). This CDR3 spans 14 amino acids.

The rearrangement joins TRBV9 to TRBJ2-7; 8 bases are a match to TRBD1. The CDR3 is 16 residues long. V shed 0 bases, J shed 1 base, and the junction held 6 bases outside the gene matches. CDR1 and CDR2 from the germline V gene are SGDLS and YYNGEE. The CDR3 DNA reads TGTGCCAGCAGCGTAGGGTCACAGGGGGGATCCTACGAGCAGTACTTC. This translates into CASSVGSQGGSYEQYF. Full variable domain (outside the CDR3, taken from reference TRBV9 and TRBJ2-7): DSGVTQTPKHLITATGQRVTLRCSPRSGDLSVYWYQQSLDQGLQFLIQYYNGEERAKGNILERFSAQQFPDLHSELNLSSLELGDSALYFCASSVGSQGGSYEQYFGPGTRLTVT.

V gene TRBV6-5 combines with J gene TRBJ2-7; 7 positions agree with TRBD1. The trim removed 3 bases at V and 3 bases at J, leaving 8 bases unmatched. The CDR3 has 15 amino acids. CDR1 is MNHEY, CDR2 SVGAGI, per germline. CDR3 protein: CASSYSGTAIYEQYF. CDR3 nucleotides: TGTGCCAGCAGTTATTCCGGGACAGCGATCTACGAGCAGTACTTC.

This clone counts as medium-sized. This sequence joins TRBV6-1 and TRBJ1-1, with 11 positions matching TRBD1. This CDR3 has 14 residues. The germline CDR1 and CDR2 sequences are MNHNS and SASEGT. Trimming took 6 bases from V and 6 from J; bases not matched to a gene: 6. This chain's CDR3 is CASSYGQGAAEAFF. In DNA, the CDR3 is TGTGCCAGCAGCTACGGACAGGGGGCGGCTGAAGCTTTCTTT.

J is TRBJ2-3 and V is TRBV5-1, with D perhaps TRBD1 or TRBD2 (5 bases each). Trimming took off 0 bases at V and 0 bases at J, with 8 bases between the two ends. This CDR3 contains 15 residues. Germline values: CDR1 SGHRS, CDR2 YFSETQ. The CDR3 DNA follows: TGCGCCAGCAGCTTGGGGGGACCCAGCACAGATACGCAGTATTTT. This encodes CASSLGGPSTDTQYF.

The CDR3 here is CASSYTPLWNTEAFF. For the CDR3, the DNA is TGTGCCAGCAGTTACACCCCCCTGTGGAACACTGAAGCTTTCTTT. The J gene is TRBJ1-1, the V gene TRBV6-5; D is undetermined. The CDR3 sequence is 15 residues long. The V end was cut by 2 bases, the J end by 1 base, with 11 bases between. Germline V gene sequence: CDR1 MNHEY, CDR2 SVGAGI.

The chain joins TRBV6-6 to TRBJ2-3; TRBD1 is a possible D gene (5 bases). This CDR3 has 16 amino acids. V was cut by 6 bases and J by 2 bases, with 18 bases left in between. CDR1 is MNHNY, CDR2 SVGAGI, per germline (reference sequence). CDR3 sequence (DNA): TGTGCCAGCAGCCCCTACGACAGAATCAACACAGATACGCAGTATTTT. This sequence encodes CASSPYDRINTDTQYF.

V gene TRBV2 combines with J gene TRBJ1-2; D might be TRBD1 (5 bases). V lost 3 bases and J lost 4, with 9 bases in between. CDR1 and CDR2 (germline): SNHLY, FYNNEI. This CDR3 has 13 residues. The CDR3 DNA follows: TGTGCCAGCAGTGACAGGGCGGTCTATGGCTACACCTTC. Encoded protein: CASSDRAVYGYTF.

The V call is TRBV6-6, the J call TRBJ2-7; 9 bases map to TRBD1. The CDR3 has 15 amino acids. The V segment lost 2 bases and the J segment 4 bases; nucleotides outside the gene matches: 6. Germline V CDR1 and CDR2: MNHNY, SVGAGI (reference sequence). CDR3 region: CASSYGWTGAYEQYF. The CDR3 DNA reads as TGTGCCAGCAGTTACGGTTGGACAGGGGCGTACGAGCAGTACTTC.

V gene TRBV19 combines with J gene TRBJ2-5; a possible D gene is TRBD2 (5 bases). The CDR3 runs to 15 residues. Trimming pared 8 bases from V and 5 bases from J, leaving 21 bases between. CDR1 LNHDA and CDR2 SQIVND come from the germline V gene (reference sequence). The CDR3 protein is CASGPGPSGGETQYF. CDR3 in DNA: TGTGCCAGTGGCCCTGGGCCCAGCGGCGGGGAGACCCAGTACTTC.

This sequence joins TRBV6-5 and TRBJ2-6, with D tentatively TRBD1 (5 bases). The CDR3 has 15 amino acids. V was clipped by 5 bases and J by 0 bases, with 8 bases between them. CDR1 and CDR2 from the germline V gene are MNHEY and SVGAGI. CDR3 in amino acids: CASSVQGSGANVLTF. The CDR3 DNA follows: TGTGCCAGCAGTGTTCAGGGCTCTGGGGCCAACGTCCTGACTTTC.

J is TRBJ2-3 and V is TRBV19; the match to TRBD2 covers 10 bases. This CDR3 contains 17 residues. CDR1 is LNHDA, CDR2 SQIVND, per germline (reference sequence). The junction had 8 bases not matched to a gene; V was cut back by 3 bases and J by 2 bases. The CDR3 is CASSIRSSGGYTDTQYF. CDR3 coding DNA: TGTGCCAGTAGTATTCGAAGTAGCGGGGGGTACACAGATACGCAGTATTTT.

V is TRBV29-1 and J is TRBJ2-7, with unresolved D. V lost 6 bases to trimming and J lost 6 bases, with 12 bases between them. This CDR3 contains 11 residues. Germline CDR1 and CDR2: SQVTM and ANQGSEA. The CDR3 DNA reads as TGCAGCGTGCGCCGTGAGACCGAGCAGTACTTC. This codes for CSVRRETEQYF.

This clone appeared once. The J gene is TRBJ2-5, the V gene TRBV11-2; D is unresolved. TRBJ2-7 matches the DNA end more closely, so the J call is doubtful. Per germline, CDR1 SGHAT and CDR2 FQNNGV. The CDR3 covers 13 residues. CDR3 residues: CASSFLVQYEQYF. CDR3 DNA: TGTGCCAGCAGCTTTCTCGTCCAATACGAGCAGTACTTC.